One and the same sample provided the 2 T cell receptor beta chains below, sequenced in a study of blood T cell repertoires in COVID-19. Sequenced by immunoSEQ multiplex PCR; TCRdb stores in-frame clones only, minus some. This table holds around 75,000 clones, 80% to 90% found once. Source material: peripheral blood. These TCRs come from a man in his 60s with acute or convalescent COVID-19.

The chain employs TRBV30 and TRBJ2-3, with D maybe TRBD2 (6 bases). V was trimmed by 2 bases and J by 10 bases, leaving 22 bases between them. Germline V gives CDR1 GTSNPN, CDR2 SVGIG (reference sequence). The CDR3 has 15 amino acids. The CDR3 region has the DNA TGTGCCTGGAGTCCCACTAGCTTCAAGTTCATTGCGCAGTATTTT. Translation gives CAWSPTSFKFIAQYF.

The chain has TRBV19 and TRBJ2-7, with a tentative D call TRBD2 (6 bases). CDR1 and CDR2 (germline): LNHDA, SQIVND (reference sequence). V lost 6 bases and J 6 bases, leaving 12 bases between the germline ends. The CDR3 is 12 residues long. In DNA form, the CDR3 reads TGTGCCAGTAGCCCCTCGGGGGTCGAGCAGTACTTC. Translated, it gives CASSPSGVEQYF.